A single sample is the source of the 31 T cell receptor beta chains below, sequenced in a study of shared clonotypes between healthy human individuals. Assay used: immunoSEQ multiplex PCR; TCRdb lists only in-frame clones, some missing. The repertoire has some 1.1 million clones, approximately 80% of them found once; the top ten carry 0.89%. Material: memory CD4+ T cells from PBMCs. This sample's subset: CD45RA-negative fraction. These receptors originate from a man aged 18 to 35 in good health. Some clones in this sample may be carry-over from other donors' samples.

The rearrangement links TRBV5-6 to TRBJ1-2; 9 positions agree with TRBD1. The CDR3 consists of 14 residues. The germline gives CDR1 SGHDT, CDR2 YYEEEE. V trimming: 5 bases; J trimming: 4 bases; junction bases outside the gene matches: 6. The CDR3, as DNA: TGTGCCAGCAGAGACTACAGGGGGCTCTATGGCTACACCTTC. Its protein is CASRDYRGLYGYTF.

The chain joins TRBV28 to TRBJ1-2; D possibly corresponds to TRBD1 (6 bases). The CDR3 is 15 amino acids. The germline V and J ends were trimmed by 7 bases and 0 bases, with 15 bases remaining between them. Germline V gene sequence: CDR1 MDHEN, CDR2 SYDVKM. CDR3 in DNA: TGTGCCAGCATAACGGAGGGGGTATCTAACTATGGCTACACCTTC. Protein: CASITEGVSNYGYTF.

This rearrangement joins TRBV25-1 to TRBJ2-7, with a weak D call TRBD2 (5 bases). Between the trimmed V and J ends, which lost 3 bases and 1 base, there was a span of 7 bases. The CDR3 covers 13 residues. Germline CDR1 MGHDK, CDR2 SYGVNS. The CDR3 DNA follows: TGTGCCAGCAGTGACGGAGGTTCCTACGAGCAGTACTTC. This gives the protein CASSDGGSYEQYF.

As for this clone: This sequence may be a read error, since a much larger clone differs from it by one base. This specimen includes other DNA sequences encoding the same CDR3. J is TRBJ2-1 and V is TRBV5-4; D remains ambiguous. CDR1 and CDR2 (germline): SGHNT, YYREEE (reference sequence). V lost 3 bases and J lost 2, with 0 bases in between. This CDR3 is 11 amino acids long. This CDR3 reads CASSSYNEQFF. CDR3 nucleotides: TGTGCCAGCAGCTCCTACAATGAGCAGTTCTTC.

V usage is TRBV11-3 and J usage is TRBJ2-1; TRBD2 agrees at 10 bases. Germline V lookup: CDR1 SGHNT, CDR2 YENEEA. The CDR3 runs 15 residues. Trimming cost V 5 bases and J 8 bases; bases outside gene matches: 9. In DNA, the CDR3 is TGTGCCAGCAGCCCCGGGAGCGGGAGGGAGGATGAGCAGTTCTTC. Translating it yields CASSPGSGREDEQFF.

The rearrangement links TRBV5-4 to TRBJ2-1; 7 bases line up with TRBD2. Germline loops: CDR1 SGHNT, CDR2 YYREEE (reference sequence). The CDR3 spans 17 residues. J lost 1 base, V lost 0 bases, and 7 bases had no gene match. For the CDR3, the DNA is TGTGCCAGCAGCTTGGCCGGAGCGGGAAGATCCTACAATGAGCAGTTCTTC. Its protein product is CASSLAGAGRSYNEQFF.

V gene TRBV9 combines with J gene TRBJ2-3; no clear D gene. The V end was cut by 4 bases, the J end by 2 bases, with 14 bases between. The CDR3 length is 15 residues. Germline loops: CDR1 SGDLS, CDR2 YYNGEE. The CDR3 DNA reads as TGTGCCAGCAGCCTTCACCAAGGTCTCACAGATACGCAGTATTTT. Protein: CASSLHQGLTDTQYF.

This chain joins TRBV5-4 and TRBJ1-1; possible D gene TRBD1, 6 bases. Germline V CDR1 and CDR2: SGHNT, YYREEE (reference sequence). The CDR3 length is 14 residues. The ends were cut back, 2 bases at V and 3 bases at J, with 11 bases in the middle. The CDR3 region has the DNA TGTGCCAGCAGCTTTGGACAGCCCTACACTGAAGCTTTCTTT. Translated: CASSFGQPYTEAFF.

This clone was seen more than once but under ten times. The V and J genes are TRBV6-4 and TRBJ2-1, with 7 bases identical to TRBD2. The CDR3 sequence is 16 residues long. CDR1 MRHNA and CDR2 SNTAGT come from the germline V gene. Germline trimming cut 0 bases from V and 4 bases from J; bases unmatched to any gene: 6. CDR3 sequence (DNA): TGTGCCAGCAGTGACTCGATAGCTAGCGGTTACAATGAGCAGTTCTTC. Translating gives CASSDSIASGYNEQFF.

The rearrangement joins TRBV7-8 to TRBJ2-1, with D tentatively TRBD1 (5 bases). Germline-derived CDR1 and CDR2 are SGHVS and FQNEAQ. The CDR3 has 16 amino acids. V lost 4 bases, J lost 5 bases, and 18 bases lay in between. The DNA of the CDR3 is TGTGCCAGCAGCTCCGTGGCGACAACAGGTAACAATGAGCAGTTCTTC. It specifies CASSSVATTGNNEQFF.

This clone has only a few counts. The gene calls are TRBV7-2 and TRBJ1-1; tentatively, D is TRBD1 (5 bases). The CDR3 is 14 residues long. With 1 base removed from V and 4 bases from J, the gap between germline ends came to 10 bases. Germline V CDR1 and CDR2: SGHTA, FQGNSA. The CDR3 coding sequence is TGTGCCAGCAGCTTAGTAGGGGCGGGCACTGAAGCTTTCTTT. Translating it yields CASSLVGAGTEAFF.

The rearrangement links TRBV30 to TRBJ2-2; maybe TRBD2 (6 bases). Looked up from germline, CDR1 is GTSNPN and CDR2 is SVGIG (reference sequence). There are 17 residues in the CDR3. The V gene lost 8 bases and the J gene lost 2 bases, with 24 bases spanning the gap. The CDR3 coding sequence is TGTGCCGGTCGGGGACTGGCCGAACTCTCCAACACCGGGGAGCTGTTTTTT. This sequence encodes CAGRGLAELSNTGELFF.

The chain employs TRBV10-3 and TRBJ1-4, with a possible D match to TRBD1 (6 bases). CDR1 is ENHRY, CDR2 SYGVKD, per germline. The CDR3 is 14 amino acids. The ends were cut back, 11 bases at V and 2 bases at J, with 15 bases in the middle. The CDR3 nucleotides read TGTGCCGCCCGGGGGGGCCGGACTAATGAAAAACTGTTTTTT. It encodes CAARGGRTNEKLFF.

This clone came up a few times. The rearrangement joins TRBV19 to TRBJ1-2; tentative D call: TRBD1 (5 bases). CDR3 size: 15 residues. Germline loops: CDR1 LNHDA, CDR2 SQIVND (reference sequence). Trimming cost V 8 bases and J 2 bases, with 18 bases left between them. The CDR3 DNA is TGTGCCAGTGTCAGGACATCCTCGTGGAACTATGGCTACACCTTC. Encoded protein: CASVRTSSWNYGYTF.

The chain combines TRBV2 with TRBJ2-7; 14 bases are shared with TRBD2. The CDR3 is 15 amino acids. Germline V lookup: CDR1 SNHLY, CDR2 FYNNEI. The J segment lost 4 bases and the V segment lost 6 bases, leaving 5 bases of the junction unmatched. The CDR3 DNA is TGTGCCAGCAGGCGGACTAGCGGGAGGCAATACGAGCAGTACTTC. It encodes CASRRTSGRQYEQYF.

This clone has only a few counts. The rearrangement joins TRBV6-6 to TRBJ1-4; no definite D call. V was clipped by 9 bases and J by 7 bases, with 18 bases between them. CDR3 length equals 14 residues. Germline V gene data show CDR1 as MNHNY and CDR2 as SVGAGI (reference sequence). The CDR3 coding sequence is TGTGCCAGTCACGGACCGGGGTCGGGTGAAAAACTGTTTTTT. Residues: CASHGPGSGEKLFF.

The CDR3 loop reads CASRKPGQGSGANVLTF. CDR3 nucleotide sequence: TGTGCCAGCAGGAAGCCGGGGCAGGGCTCTGGGGCCAACGTCCTGACTTTC. The gene calls are TRBV11-2 and TRBJ2-6, with D perhaps being TRBD1 or TRBD2 (5 bases each). Germline CDR1 is SGHAT and CDR2 is FQNNGV. The germline V and J ends were trimmed by 6 bases and 0 bases, with 15 bases remaining between them. There are 17 residues in the CDR3.

This chain uses TRBV4-2 with TRBJ1-2; no reliable D call. V lost 2 bases, J lost 2 bases, and 15 bases lay in between. This CDR3 is 16 amino acids long. The germline V gene encodes CDR1 LGHNA and CDR2 YNFKEQ. This chain's CDR3 is CASSQYIGRLNYGYTF. The CDR3 DNA is TGTGCCAGCAGCCAATATATAGGCAGATTAAACTATGGCTACACCTTC.

V is TRBV2 and J is TRBJ2-7, with 7 bases that match TRBD2. V trimming: 6 bases; J trimming: 0 bases; junction bases outside the gene matches: 8. Looked up from germline, CDR1 is SNHLY and CDR2 is FYNNEI. The CDR3 contains 15 residues. The CDR3 nucleotides read TGTGCCAGCAGCTATGAGACGGGGGGCTCCTACGAGCAGTACTTC. Translating it yields CASSYETGGSYEQYF.

Concerning this clone: This sample also contains other DNA sequences that code for the same CDR3. The chain links TRBV5-1 to TRBJ2-7; weak D call: TRBD1 (6 bases). This CDR3 comprises 16 residues. The germline V gene has CDR1 SGHRS and CDR2 YFSETQ. The V end was cut by 1 base, the J end by 0 bases, with 14 bases between. The CDR3 sequence is CASSLSGTGSSYEQYF. CDR3 coding DNA: TGCGCCAGCAGCTTGTCGGGCACAGGGAGCTCCTACGAGCAGTACTTC.

The rearrangement uses TRBV6-6 and TRBJ1-5; 8 bases line up with TRBD1. Germline assignment: CDR1 MNHNY and CDR2 SVGAGI (reference sequence). Trimming at V came to 2 bases and at J to 12 bases, leaving 6 bases not matched to a gene. This CDR3 has 13 residues. CDR3 region: CASSYQRQGRQHF. The CDR3 region has the DNA TGTGCCAGCAGTTACCAGAGACAGGGGCGCCAGCATTTT.

The gene calls are TRBV18 and TRBJ2-7; D unresolved. The V gene's germline CDR1 is KGHSH and CDR2 LQKENI. V was shortened by 5 bases and J by 5 bases, with 10 bases between the two germline ends. The CDR3 is made up of 12 amino acids. This CDR3 reads CASSEMLDEQYF. The CDR3, as DNA: TGTGCCAGCTCAGAGATGTTGGACGAGCAGTACTTC.

This chain links TRBV5-4 with TRBJ2-2, with a possible D match to TRBD1 (6 bases). Looked up from germline, CDR1 is SGHNT and CDR2 is YYREEE (reference sequence). The CDR3 is 15 amino acids. V was shortened by 4 bases and J by 4 bases, with 14 bases between the two germline ends. CDR3 loop: CASSLDSRSTGELFF. As DNA, the CDR3 is TGTGCCAGCAGCCTGGACAGCAGGAGCACCGGGGAGCTGTTTTTT.

This clone was detected a few times. The chain combines TRBV7-2 with TRBJ2-7; 9 nucleotides line up with TRBD1. V shed 3 bases, J shed 2 bases, and the junction held 2 bases outside the gene matches. The CDR3 is made up of 14 amino acids. CDR1 is SGHTA and CDR2 is FQGNSA in the germline V gene. CDR3 amino acids: CASSLGQGTYEQYF. For the CDR3, the DNA is TGTGCCAGCAGCTTGGGACAGGGAACCTACGAGCAGTACTTC.

This clone was detected only a few times. The rearrangement uses TRBV28 and TRBJ1-1, with TRBD1 matching over 9 bases. Germline CDR1 is MDHEN and CDR2 is SYDVKM. The V gene end was trimmed by 2 bases and the J gene end by 6 bases; junction bases not matched to a gene: 4. The length of the CDR3 is 14 residues. The CDR3: CASSLGDRVPEAFF. DNA of the CDR3: TGTGCCAGCAGTTTAGGGGACAGGGTTCCTGAAGCTTTCTTT.

This clone was found once. The J gene is TRBJ2-1, the V gene TRBV7-9, with 9 bases that match TRBD1. CDR3 length: 14 amino acids. V dropped 3 bases and J dropped 6; count of bases not matched to a gene: 3. Germline V gene lookup returns CDR1 SEHNR and CDR2 FQNEAQ (reference sequence). As DNA, the CDR3 is TGTGCCAGCAGCTTCGGGACAGGGTTCAATGAGCAGTTCTTC. This gives the protein CASSFGTGFNEQFF.

This clone was seen a few times. The chain employs TRBV15 and TRBJ2-6; TRBD2 matches 11 bases. With 5 bases clipped from V and 0 bases from J, the junction kept 9 bases outside the gene matches. The CDR3 has 19 residues. Germline loops: CDR1 LNHNV, CDR2 YYDKDF (reference sequence). The CDR3 nucleotides are TGTGCCACCAGCTCTCCCGGGACTAGCGGTTACTCTGGGGCCAACGTCCTGACTTTC. Protein sequence: CATSSPGTSGYSGANVLTF.

The chain combines TRBV28 with TRBJ2-7; 7 bases are a match to TRBD2. The CDR3 sequence is 14 residues long. Looked up from germline, CDR1 is MDHEN and CDR2 is SYDVKM. V lost 5 bases to trimming and J lost 3 bases; unmatched junction nucleotides: 7. The CDR3 DNA sequence: TGTGCCAGCAGTGTGACTAGCCTTGACTACGAGCAGTACTTC. Translation gives CASSVTSLDYEQYF.

This clone was detected a few times. Other DNA sequences in the same sample also yield this CDR3. The J gene is TRBJ2-5, the V gene TRBV28; the match to TRBD1 covers 9 bases. V shed 2 bases, J shed 5 bases, and the junction held 6 bases outside the gene matches. The CDR3 sequence is 15 residues long. The germline gives CDR1 MDHEN, CDR2 SYDVKM. The CDR3, as DNA: TGTGCCAGCAGTTTACCGGGACAGGGAAGGGAGACCCAGTACTTC. Protein: CASSLPGQGRETQYF.

The V gene is TRBV7-2, the J gene TRBJ2-1; D is perhaps TRBD1 (6 bases). Germline loops: CDR1 SGHTA, CDR2 FQGNSA. With 4 bases removed from V and 4 bases from J, the gap between germline ends came to 14 bases. The CDR3 runs 15 residues. CDR3 DNA sequence: TGTGCCAGCAGCTCCTTAGGGGGACCGTACAATGAGCAGTTCTTC. Encoded protein: CASSSLGGPYNEQFF.

The chain couples TRBV18 to TRBJ2-2; 8 positions match TRBD2. This CDR3 has 17 residues. V was pared by 2 bases and J by 4 bases, with 9 bases of the junction left unmatched. CDR1 is KGHSH, CDR2 LQKENI, per germline. The CDR3 loop reads CASSPDIGTSSTGELFF. As DNA, the CDR3 is TGTGCCAGCTCACCAGACATCGGGACTAGTAGCACCGGGGAGCTGTTTTTT.